Below, 19 T cell receptor beta chains from the same sample are listed, as sequenced in a study of T cell changes during pregnancy in multiple sclerosis. Libraries were prepared by immunoSEQ multiplex PCR; TCRdb keeps only in-frame clonotypes and omits some of them. This table holds 40,000 to 50,000 clones, over 85% found once. Sequenced here: CD8+ T cells from peripheral blood mononuclear cells, sampled after pregnancy. The receptors come from a female donor with multiple sclerosis, enrolled in a pregnancy study.

J is TRBJ2-7 and V is TRBV27, with 8 nucleotides matching TRBD2. With 0 bases clipped from V and 5 bases from J, the junction kept 9 bases outside the gene matches. The CDR3 consists of 16 residues. Germline V gives CDR1 MNHEY, CDR2 SMNVEV (reference sequence). The CDR3 DNA sequence: TGTGCCAGCAGTTTATCGTTCGGCGGGGGGTACGACGAGCAGTACTTC. Translating it yields CASSLSFGGGYDEQYF.

This chain uses TRBV6-4 with TRBJ1-2; 8 bases fit TRBD1. Trimming at V came to 6 bases and at J to 2 bases, leaving 8 bases not matched to a gene. Germline CDR1 MRHNA, CDR2 SNTAGT. The CDR3 covers 15 residues. CDR3 bases: TGTGCCAGCAGATACTCGGACAGGGCAAACTATGGCTACACCTTC. It codes for CASRYSDRANYGYTF.

The CDR3 nucleotides are TGTGCCAGCAGCTTAGGGGTACAGGCCCAGCATTTT. The encoded protein is CASSLGVQAQHF. The chain carries TRBV7-8 and TRBJ1-5; D is possibly TRBD1 (5 bases). Germline V gene data show CDR1 as SGHVS and CDR2 as FQNEAQ. This CDR3 has 12 amino acids. V dropped 1 base and J dropped 11 bases, with 9 bases sitting between them.

This clone was seen a handful of times. The gene calls are TRBV7-9 and TRBJ2-2; 11 positions match TRBD1. The CDR3 is 17 residues long. In germline, CDR1 is SEHNR, CDR2 FQNEAQ (reference sequence). Trimming at V came to 5 bases and at J to 1 base, leaving 6 bases not matched to a gene. The CDR3 is CASSHRGQGGNTGELFF. In DNA form, the CDR3 reads TGTGCCAGCAGCCACCGGGGACAGGGGGGGAACACCGGGGAGCTGTTTTTT.

The chain is built from TRBV25-1 and TRBJ1-3; D ambiguous. Germline V lookup: CDR1 MGHDK, CDR2 SYGVNS. V gave up 1 base and J gave up 2 bases, with 6 bases separating them. The CDR3 runs 14 residues. DNA of the CDR3: TGTGCCAGCAGTGAATTCGGGGCTGGAAACACCATATATTTT. Translating gives CASSEFGAGNTIYF.

The chain joins TRBV6-1 to TRBJ2-3; 8 nucleotides line up with TRBD2. CDR1 and CDR2 from the germline V gene are MNHNS and SASEGT. V shed 4 bases and J 4 bases; nucleotides not matched to a gene: 7. This CDR3 comprises 15 residues. The CDR3 loop reads CASSVVGGRSDTQYF. The CDR3 nucleotides read TGTGCCAGCAGTGTGGTTGGCGGGAGGTCAGATACGCAGTATTTT.

The chain links TRBV6-6 to TRBJ1-1; 11 nucleotides line up with TRBD1. Trimming at V came to 6 bases and at J to 4 bases, leaving 7 bases not matched to a gene. In germline, CDR1 is MNHNY, CDR2 SVGAGI (reference sequence). The CDR3 length is 15 residues. CDR3 sequence reads: CASSQPGQGGTEAFF. CDR3 bases: TGTGCCAGCAGCCAACCGGGACAGGGGGGCACTGAAGCTTTCTTT.

V is TRBV6-4 and J is TRBJ1-2; D remains unclear. V was clipped by 6 bases and J by 2 bases, with 10 bases between them. CDR1 and CDR2 from the germline V gene are MRHNA and SNTAGT. The CDR3 has 13 residues. The CDR3 here is CASSLDGNYGYTF. CDR3 DNA sequence: TGTGCCAGCAGCCTCGACGGGAACTATGGCTACACCTTC.

V gene TRBV7-9 combines with J gene TRBJ1-2; no firm D call. The V gene lost 0 bases and the J gene lost 4 bases, with 9 bases spanning the gap. This CDR3 has 14 amino acids. Germline V gene lookup returns CDR1 SEHNR and CDR2 FQNEAQ (reference sequence). CDR3: CASSLAAEAYGYTF. In DNA form, the CDR3 reads TGTGCCAGCAGCTTAGCGGCAGAGGCCTATGGCTACACCTTC.

The CDR3 coding sequence is TGCGCCAGCAGCTACGGCAGGGACGAGCAGTACTTC. This codes for CASSYGRDEQYF. This sequence joins TRBV5-1 and TRBJ2-7, with D possibly matching TRBD1 (5 bases). V was pared by 3 bases and J by 5 bases, with 9 bases between. The CDR3 is 12 amino acids. Germline values: CDR1 SGHRS, CDR2 YFSETQ.

The chain carries TRBV5-8 and TRBJ1-2; D remains ambiguous. V dropped 0 bases and J dropped 8 bases, with 8 bases sitting between them. Germline assignment: CDR1 SGHTS and CDR2 YDEGEE. The CDR3 contains 12 residues. CDR3 sequence (DNA): TGTGCCAGCAGCTTGGGTGTGAGGGGCTACACCTTC. Protein product: CASSLGVRGYTF.

The chain carries TRBV4-2 and TRBJ2-7; 8 bases map to TRBD2. With 1 base clipped from V and 1 base from J, the junction kept 3 bases outside the gene matches. Germline lookup yields CDR1 LGHNA and CDR2 YNFKEQ. CDR3 length: 15 residues. The CDR3 loop is CASSQGAGGSYEQYF. The DNA for the CDR3 is TGTGCCAGCAGCCAAGGCGCGGGAGGATCCTACGAGCAGTACTTC.

The J gene is TRBJ2-3, the V gene TRBV10-3; D may be TRBD2 (5 bases). The germline V gene encodes CDR1 ENHRY and CDR2 SYGVKD. The CDR3 has 11 residues. Trimming left V 8 bases short and J 3 bases short, with 6 bases between. The chain's CDR3 is CAILATDTQYF. CDR3 bases: TGTGCCATCCTAGCTACAGATACGCAGTATTTT.

The J gene is TRBJ1-1, the V gene TRBV28, with D possibly TRBD1 on 6 matching bases. Looked up from germline, CDR1 is MDHEN and CDR2 is SYDVKM. Trimming shortened V by 6 bases and J by 0 bases, and 14 bases separated the two germline ends. The CDR3 is 15 amino acids. CDR3 coding DNA: TGTGCCAGCAGCGTCAGACAGGCTATGAACACTGAAGCTTTCTTT. Its protein is CASSVRQAMNTEAFF.

The chain is built from TRBV27 and TRBJ1-4, with a weak D call TRBD1 (5 bases). Trimming cost V 6 bases and J 7 bases, with 18 bases left between them. Germline lookup yields CDR1 MNHEY and CDR2 SMNVEV (reference sequence). This CDR3 region has 15 residues. The CDR3 sequence is CASSSTGRVVEKLFF. The CDR3, as DNA: TGTGCCAGCAGCAGTACAGGAAGAGTGGTTGAAAAACTGTTTTTT.

This clone has just one count. The rearrangement links TRBV14 to TRBJ2-7; TRBD1 is a possible D gene (6 bases). Germline V gives CDR1 SGHDN, CDR2 FVKESK. CDR3 length equals 12 residues. Deletions cut 5 bases from V and 4 bases from J, with 9 bases between. The CDR3 here is CASSYTGYEQYF. In DNA form, the CDR3 reads TGTGCCAGCAGCTATACAGGGTACGAGCAGTACTTC.

The rearrangement uses TRBV4-2 and TRBJ2-7; 10 bases align to TRBD2. The ends lost 2 bases at V and 5 bases at J; junction bases unmatched: 15. The CDR3 length is 18 residues. Germline CDR1 is LGHNA and CDR2 is YNFKEQ. This CDR3 is CASSQTAGTLSGRNEQYF. CDR3 bases: TGTGCCAGCAGCCAAACCGCAGGGACTCTTAGCGGGAGGAACGAGCAGTACTTC.

This CDR3 is CASSPRDSAYEQYF. The CDR3 nucleotides are TGTGCCAGCAGTCCCCGGGACAGCGCCTACGAGCAGTACTTC. The chain is built from TRBV6-5 and TRBJ2-7, with 7 bases identical to TRBD1. After removal of 5 bases from V and 2 bases from J, the junction contained 6 bases not matched to a gene. The CDR3 length is 14 residues. CDR1 and CDR2 from the germline V gene are MNHEY and SVGAGI.

This chain links TRBV7-9 with TRBJ1-1, with D unresolved. From germline, CDR1 is SEHNR and CDR2 FQNEAQ (reference sequence). The CDR3 totals 17 residues. V gave up 8 bases and J gave up 0 bases, with 22 bases separating them. The CDR3 nucleotides are TGTGCCAGCGTTCACCGTTCGGAGATTGTCATGAACACTGAAGCTTTCTTT. It codes for CASVHRSEIVMNTEAFF. Full variable domain (remainder filled in from reference TRBV7-9 and TRBJ1-1): DTGVSQNPRHKITKRGQNVTFRCDPISEHNRLYWYRQTLGQGPEFLTYFQNEAQLEKSRLLSDRFSAERPKGSFSTLEIQRTEQGDSAMYLCASVHRSEIVMNTEAFFGQGTRLTVV.